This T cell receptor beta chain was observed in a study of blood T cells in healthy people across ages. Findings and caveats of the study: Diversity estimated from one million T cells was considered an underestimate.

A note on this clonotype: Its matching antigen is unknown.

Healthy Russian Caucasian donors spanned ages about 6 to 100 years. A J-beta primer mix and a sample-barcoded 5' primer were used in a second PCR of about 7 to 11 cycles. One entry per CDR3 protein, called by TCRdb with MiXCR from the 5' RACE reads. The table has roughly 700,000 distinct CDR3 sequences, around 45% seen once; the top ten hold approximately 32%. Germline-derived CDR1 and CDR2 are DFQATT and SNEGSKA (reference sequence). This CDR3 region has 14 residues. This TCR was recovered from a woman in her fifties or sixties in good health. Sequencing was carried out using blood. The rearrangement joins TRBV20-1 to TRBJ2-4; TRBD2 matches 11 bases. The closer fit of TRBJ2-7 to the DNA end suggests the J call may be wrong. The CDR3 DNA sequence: TGCAGTGCTAGGGGGGTAGCGGGAGGGAACGAGCAGTACTTC. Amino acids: CSARGVAGGNEQYF.